This TCR beta chain stems from a study of blood T cell repertoires in COVID-19. Germline V CDR1 and CDR2: SGHNT, YENEEA. Germline trimming cut 4 bases from V and 3 bases from J; bases unmatched to any gene: 6. The CDR3 covers 17 residues. This clone was counted once. Assay: immunoSEQ multiplex PCR; the TCRdb copy retains only in-frame clones and omits some. This table has roughly 100,000 clones, roughly four fifths appearing once. This clonotype was sampled from a man in his 70s with active or convalescent COVID-19. Sequencing used peripheral blood. The V call is TRBV11-3, the J call TRBJ2-1; TRBD2 aligns across 13 bases. The CDR3 loop reads CASSSGTSGEGYNEQFF. Written as DNA, the CDR3 is TGTGCCAGCAGCTCCGGGACTAGCGGGGAAGGCTACAATGAGCAGTTCTTC.